The 17 T cell receptor beta chains below come from one sample, sequenced in a study of blood T cell repertoires in COVID-19. The method was immunoSEQ multiplex PCR; TCRdb's version includes in-frame clones alone and lacks a portion of them. Seen here are a few hundred thousand clones, 85% to 90% observed once, and the top ten hold just over 1%. Sequenced sample: PBMCs or T cells enriched from blood (not recorded which). These receptors were obtained from a woman aged 25 to 39 who had been exposed to COVID-19.

The chain carries TRBV5-1 and TRBJ2-7; D gene ambiguous. CDR3 length equals 13 residues. The V gene lost 5 bases and the J gene lost 7 bases, with 16 bases spanning the gap. Germline CDR1 and CDR2: SGHRS and YFSETQ. The CDR3 DNA sequence: TGCGCCAGCAGGGCAACAGTTAGTGGGGAGCAGTACTTC. It codes for CASRATVSGEQYF. The full variable domain, in which reference TRBV5-1 and TRBJ2-7 provide the parts outside the CDR3, is KAGVTQTPRYLIKTRGQQVTLSCSPISGHRSVSWYQQTPGQGLQFLFEYFSETQRNKGNFPGRFSGRQFSNSRSEMNVSTLELGDSALYLCASRATVSGEQYFGPGTRLTVT.

V gene TRBV28 combines with J gene TRBJ2-2, with 14 bases that match TRBD2. This CDR3 has 21 residues. V shed 5 bases, J shed 5 bases, and the junction held 19 bases outside the gene matches. Germline CDR1 and CDR2: MDHEN and SYDVKM. This CDR3 reads CASSLYLGTSGSPKITGELFF. The DNA for the CDR3 is TGTGCCAGCAGTCTCTATCTCGGGACTAGCGGGAGTCCTAAAATAACCGGGGAGCTGTTTTTT.

The genes are TRBV27 and TRBJ1-1; 8 bases fit TRBD1. The CDR3 is made up of 15 amino acids. Germline lookup yields CDR1 MNHEY and CDR2 SMNVEV (reference sequence). V lost 3 bases, J lost 0 bases, and 3 bases stayed unmatched. The CDR3 DNA reads TGTGCCAGCAGTTTCTCGGGACAGGTGAACACTGAAGCTTTCTTT. Its translation: CASSFSGQVNTEAFF.

This clone was counted a single time. The rearrangement joins TRBV7-9 to TRBJ1-5, with 8 bases fitting TRBD1. Germline V lookup: CDR1 SEHNR, CDR2 FQNEAQ (reference sequence). CDR3 length equals 16 residues. V shed 1 base, J shed 6 bases, and the junction held 8 bases outside the gene matches. The CDR3 nucleotides read TGTGCCAGCAGCTTAGGAGGTCAGGGGGCCGGTCAGCCCCAGCATTTT. Translation gives CASSLGGQGAGQPQHF.

This clone was counted a single time. The V and J genes are TRBV5-1 and TRBJ2-7, with 9 bases aligning to TRBD1. CDR3 length: 15 amino acids. The germline gives CDR1 SGHRS, CDR2 YFSETQ. After removal of 4 bases from V and 3 bases from J, the junction contained 8 bases not matched to a gene. The CDR3 spells CASSPTGQGDYEQYF. The CDR3 nucleotides read TGCGCCAGCAGCCCGACGGGACAGGGAGACTACGAGCAGTACTTC.

The genes are TRBV10-3 and TRBJ2-2; D is perhaps TRBD2 (6 bases). The CDR3 has 14 amino acids. V lost 3 bases and J 7 bases, leaving 12 bases between the germline ends. CDR1 and CDR2 (germline): ENHRY, SYGVKD. The CDR3: CAISEGGWNGELFF. In nucleotides, the CDR3 is TGTGCCATCAGTGAAGGAGGGTGGAACGGGGAGCTGTTTTTT.

This chain connects TRBV27 to TRBJ2-5; perhaps TRBD1 as D (6 bases). CDR1 is MNHEY and CDR2 is SMNVEV in the germline V gene (reference sequence). Trimming removed 4 bases from V and 2 bases from J, with 11 bases in between. CDR3 length: 14 residues. This CDR3 is CASSSTGQQETQYF. The DNA for the CDR3 is TGTGCCAGCAGTTCCACCGGACAGCAAGAGACCCAGTACTTC.

The genes are TRBV5-8 and TRBJ1-2; 8 bases match TRBD1. The CDR3 contains 15 residues. Trimming took 3 bases from V and 3 from J; bases not matched to a gene: 7. CDR1 SGHTS and CDR2 YDEGEE come from the germline V gene. The CDR3 reads CASSYNAGGDYGYTF. As DNA, the CDR3 is TGTGCCAGCAGCTACAACGCAGGGGGCGACTATGGCTACACCTTC. The full variable domain, with the rest looked up from reference TRBV5-8 and TRBJ1-2, is EAGVTQSPTHLIKTRGQQATLRCSPISGHTSVYWYQQALGLGLQFLLWYDEGEERNRGNFPPRFSGRQFPNYSSELNVNALELEDSALYLCASSYNAGGDYGYTFGSGTRLTVV.

The chain recombines TRBV19 with TRBJ2-1; 12 bases agree with TRBD1. Trimming removed 6 bases from V and 7 bases from J; junction bases left unmatched: 4. The CDR3 covers 14 residues. CDR1 and CDR2 (germline): LNHDA, SQIVND (reference sequence). As DNA, the CDR3 is TGTGCCAGTAGCCGGGACAGGGGGCCTAATGAGCAGTTCTTC. It yields the protein CASSRDRGPNEQFF.

The rearrangement joins TRBV5-1 to TRBJ2-7; TRBD2 aligns across 10 bases. The J segment lost 2 bases and the V segment lost 7 bases, leaving 6 bases of the junction unmatched. The germline V gene has CDR1 SGHRS and CDR2 YFSETQ. CDR3 size: 14 residues. The CDR3, as DNA: TGCGCCAGCGGGGGCCTAGCGGGAGCCTACGAGCAGTACTTC. It translates to CASGGLAGAYEQYF.

The V and J genes are TRBV15 and TRBJ2-5; D may be TRBD1 (6 bases). V lost 5 bases and J lost 2, with 12 bases in between. The CDR3 length is 14 residues. Germline CDR1 is LNHNV and CDR2 is YYDKDF (reference sequence). CDR3 loop: CATSPGHTQETQYF. In DNA form, the CDR3 reads TGTGCCACCAGCCCGGGACACACTCAAGAGACCCAGTACTTC. The variable domain in full, completed from reference TRBV15 and TRBJ2-5, reads DAMVIQNPRYQVTQFGKPVTLSCSQTLNHNVMYWYQQKSSQAPKLLFHYYDKDFNNEADTPDNFQSRRPNTSFCFLDIRSPGLGDTAMYLCATSPGHTQETQYFGPGTRLLVL.

The rearrangement links TRBV24-1 to TRBJ2-1; 13 bases fit TRBD2. In germline, CDR1 is KGHDR, CDR2 SFDVKD. This CDR3 has 16 amino acids. The ends lost 1 base at V and 8 bases at J; junction bases unmatched: 4. The CDR3 DNA reads as TGTGCCACCAGTGATTTCCGGACTAGCGGGAGCTATGAGCAGTTCTTC. Translation: CATSDFRTSGSYEQFF.

This sequence joins TRBV21-1 and TRBJ2-1; the table's D call of TRBD2 was not tested on the DNA. TRBV21-1 is designated a pseudogene. This CDR3 has 18 residues. CDR3 DNA: TGTGCCAGCAGCAAAGCAGGCTTTTGGCGGGAGGGCACGTATGAGCAGTTCTTC. Amino acid sequence: CASSKAGFWREGTYEQFF.

This chain uses TRBV11-2 with TRBJ1-1; D is possibly TRBD1 (6 bases). The CDR3 is 14 amino acids. Germline V gives CDR1 SGHAT, CDR2 FQNNGV. V lost 5 bases and J 4 bases, leaving 14 bases between the germline ends. This chain's CDR3 is CASSQQGGATEAFF. As DNA, the CDR3 is TGTGCCAGCAGCCAACAGGGAGGGGCCACTGAAGCTTTCTTT.

This clone showed up just a few times. The V and J genes are TRBV5-4 and TRBJ2-3, with 8 bases that match TRBD2. The J segment lost 4 bases and the V segment lost 4 bases, leaving 11 bases of the junction unmatched. The CDR3 loop spans 16 amino acids. Germline CDR1 SGHNT, CDR2 YYREEE (reference sequence). CDR3 sequence: CASSKAGLVYADTQYF. The CDR3 DNA sequence: TGTGCCAGCAGCAAAGCGGGACTAGTATACGCAGATACGCAGTATTTT.

The chain is built from TRBV7-9 and TRBJ2-7, with D perhaps TRBD2 (10 bases). From germline, CDR1 is SEHNR and CDR2 FQNEAQ (reference sequence). V lost 5 bases, J lost 2 bases, and 25 bases lay in between. There are 18 residues in the CDR3. CDR3 protein: CASSGQGTTSGTPYEQYF. DNA of the CDR3: TGTGCCAGCAGCGGACAGGGGACAACTAGCGGGACGCCCTACGAGCAGTACTTC.

The gene calls are TRBV19 and TRBJ2-1; TRBD2 aligns across 13 bases. J gave up 0 bases and V 5 bases, and 7 bases lay outside the gene matches. Germline V gene sequence: CDR1 LNHDA, CDR2 SQIVND (reference sequence). This CDR3 is 18 amino acids long. The CDR3 region has the DNA TGTGCCAGTAGTCGTAAGGGACTAGCGGGAAGCTCCTACAATGAGCAGTTCTTC. Protein: CASSRKGLAGSSYNEQFF.